These T cell receptor beta chains were read from a single sample in a study of shared clonotypes between healthy human individuals. Some clones are missing from TCRdb's copy, which holds only in-frame ones; the method was immunoSEQ multiplex PCR. The table records 1.6 million or so clones, less than 99% of them present only once. Sequenced material: naive CD4+ T cells sorted from blood. The receptors come from a young man in good health. Each CDR3 is given without its conserved first and last residue.

len,v_gene,CDR3aa
11,TRBV29-1,SVETQGGETQY
12,TRBV21-1,ASSKRQGGRPQH
14,TRBV19,ASSIGGTGGNQPQH
11,TRBV18,ASSPTGSTEAF
12,TRBV5-4,ASSLEQDYNEQF
11,TRBV6-5,ASSPRQNTEAF
13,TRBV11-2,ASSSPAGRYNEQF
14,TRBV6-1,ASSDSLAGERAEQY
13,TRBV5-8,ASSGGARSREKLF
12,TRBV11-2,ASSSLQGKETQY
14,TRBV27,ASSKTGGLSSYEQY
11,TRBV5-4,ASSLTSRDEQF
12,TRBV7-9,ASSSDIVNTEAF
16,TRBV14,ASSTTTSGRPAYNEQF
13,TRBV5-1,ASSLTGFMNTEAF
14,TRBV18,ASSPVGLAGGDEQF
16,TRBV25-1,ASSERDRVHSGANVLT
13,TRBV15,ATSRAGRNYNEQF
11,TRBV27,ASSSSPTGELF
12,TRBV7-6,ASSSGTKTGELF
13,TRBV7-9,ASSLGRVGQETQY
11,TRBV10-3,AISESAESAAF
11,TRBV15,ATSRDRGYGYT
15,TRBV5-1,ASSLDGPLAGQETQY
11,TRBV6-5,ASSRAFNYGYT
12,TRBV7-9,ASSLGQGAEKLF
13,TRBV7-9,ASRPLGGATDTQY
14,TRBV9,ASSVGSRLGTDTQY
12,TRBV2,ASIGRGRAYGYT
12,TRBV10-3,AISERLAGDTQY
12,TRBV5-1,ASSSSQNYNEQF
13,TRBV7-2,ASSFRGYSYNEQF
10,TRBV28,ASTSDIYEQY
14,TRBV6-5,ASSYDGPAKGSEQY
14,TRBV18,ASSLGTGRMNTEAF
13,TRBV5-1,ASSLAGQGAREQY
13,TRBV5-1,ASRSSQGASAEAF
11,TRBV29-1,SGQGWWNTEAF
11,TRBV5-1,ASSFRGDQPQH
10,TRBV19,ASSIREYGYT
16,TRBV11-2,ASSTRRVTKSRTDTQY
11,TRBV2,ASSPGGNQPQH
11,TRBV11-3,ASSGRLGTEAF
10,TRBV4-2,ASSPTDRLYT
14,TRBV11-2,ASSPLKVSGAYEQY
13,TRBV2,ASSKTDHSNQPQH
14,TRBV18,ASFSASGRATDTQY
12,TRBV4-1,ASSQEDSQETQY
12,TRBV11-3,ASSLGRGMDEQY
13,TRBV9,ASSVNLASLGEQY
11,TRBV11-3,ASSVQGSYEQY
12,TRBV5-1,ASSGTVNTGELF
11,TRBV5-1,ASSLAVNYEQY
12,TRBV18,ASSPPGGSYEQY
12,TRBV7-9,ATWDFAAANEQF
15,TRBV28,ASSSLGLAGVTDTQY
14,TRBV27,ASSLTGPGRQETQY
12,TRBV5-4,ASSLDTTQETQY